This T cell receptor (beta chain) appears in the sequencing data of a study of T cell changes during pregnancy in multiple sclerosis. TCRdb's table, derived via immunoSEQ multiplex PCR, lists solely in-frame clones and lacks some. The sample has 98,000 or so clones, about 94% seen once. Trimming removed 1 base from V and 5 bases from J, with 9 bases in between. The CDR3 is 13 residues long. Germline CDR1 and CDR2: SGHRS and YFSETQ. The source was peripheral blood, collected after pregnancy. The V call is TRBV5-1, the J call TRBJ1-1, with D unclear. This clonotype was sampled from a female donor with multiple sclerosis, enrolled in a pregnancy study. CDR3 protein: CASSLSGMTEAFF. The DNA of the CDR3 is TGCGCCAGCAGCTTGTCGGGAATGACTGAAGCTTTCTTT.